One sample yielded the 13 T cell receptor beta chains listed below, sequenced in a study of neoadjuvant anti-PD-1 for oral cavity cancer. The data were produced by immunoSEQ multiplex PCR, yet TCRdb's version contains in-frame clones alone and is incomplete. The sample includes approximately 13,000 clones, about 74% of them seen just once. Noted time point: after neoadjuvant nivolumab, at surgical resection. The starting material was PBMCs, obtained after nivolumab (anti-PD-1) treatment. These receptors came from a person aged 35-79 years with oral cavity squamous cell carcinoma.

The gene calls are TRBV25-1 and TRBJ2-6; the match to TRBD1 covers 7 bases. The V segment lost 0 bases and the J segment 4 bases; nucleotides outside the gene matches: 6. This CDR3 region has 17 residues. CDR1 MGHDK and CDR2 SYGVNS come from the germline V gene. The CDR3 here is CASSEYFTGAGANVLTF. The CDR3 bases are TGTGCCAGCAGTGAATATTTTACAGGGGCCGGGGCCAACGTCCTGACTTTC.

This clone was counted only a few times. The chain combines TRBV5-1 with TRBJ2-7; TRBD1 is a possible D gene (6 bases). Per the germline V gene, CDR1 is SGHRS and CDR2 is YFSETQ. The CDR3 loop spans 13 amino acids. The ends were cut back, 4 bases at V and 5 bases at J, with 13 bases in the middle. The DNA of the CDR3 is TGCGCCAGCAGCCACAGGGTTCCGGACGAGCAGTACTTC. The encoded protein is CASSHRVPDEQYF.

This clone has a handful of counts. The gene calls are TRBV30 and TRBJ1-1, with TRBD1 matching 10 bases. The CDR3 has 15 residues. Germline V lookup: CDR1 GTSNPN, CDR2 SVGIG (reference sequence). The J segment lost 7 bases and the V segment lost 2 bases, leaving 10 bases of the junction unmatched. In DNA, the CDR3 is TGTGCCTGGAGTCCCCTGGGGACAGGGGCCAATGAAGCTTTCTTT. Amino acids: CAWSPLGTGANEAFF.

This clone came up a few times. The rearrangement joins TRBV10-3 to TRBJ2-2; D gene uncertain. Trimming left V 3 bases short and J 0 bases short, with 8 bases between. This CDR3 has 15 amino acids. The V gene's germline CDR1 is ENHRY and CDR2 SYGVKD. Here the CDR3 reads CAISEGLSNTGELFF. CDR3 sequence (DNA): TGTGCCATCAGTGAAGGTCTGTCGAACACCGGGGAGCTGTTTTTT.

This chain links TRBV4-2 with TRBJ2-5, with 7 bases matching TRBD2. The CDR3 contains 16 residues. In germline, CDR1 is LGHNA, CDR2 YNFKEQ. The trim removed 1 base at V and 2 bases at J, leaving 7 bases unmatched. This chain's CDR3 is CASSQVGGSKQETQYF. In DNA form, the CDR3 reads TGTGCCAGCAGCCAAGTTGGCGGGAGCAAGCAAGAGACCCAGTACTTC.

This clone was seen more than once but under ten times. The chain carries TRBV5-8 and TRBJ2-1; possibly TRBD1 for D (7 bases). CDR3 length: 12 residues. Germline lookup yields CDR1 SGHTS and CDR2 YDEGEE. The germline V and J ends were trimmed by 3 bases and 14 bases, with 15 bases remaining between them. This CDR3 reads CASSWGTASEFF. The CDR3 DNA reads as TGTGCCAGCAGCTGGGGGACAGCTAGCGAGTTCTTC.

The rearrangement links TRBV5-6 to TRBJ1-1; 9 bases agree with TRBD1. CDR3 size: 14 residues. The germline gives CDR1 SGHDT, CDR2 YYEEEE. Germline trimming cut 4 bases from V and 5 bases from J; bases unmatched to any gene: 6. CDR3 residues: CASSRPGQGTEAFF. CDR3 DNA: TGTGCCAGCAGCCGTCCGGGACAGGGAACTGAAGCTTTCTTT.

V is TRBV9 and J is TRBJ1-1; no firm D call. The CDR3 loop spans 12 amino acids. V was trimmed by 0 bases and J by 5 bases, leaving 5 bases between them. The germline CDR1 and CDR2 sequences are SGDLS and YYNGEE. The CDR3 DNA reads TGTGCCAGCAGCGTAGGGGGAACTGAAGCTTTCTTT. Its translation is CASSVGGTEAFF. Drawing the rest from reference TRBV9 and TRBJ1-1, the complete variable domain is DSGVTQTPKHLITATGQRVTLRCSPRSGDLSVYWYQQSLDQGLQFLIQYYNGEERAKGNILERFSAQQFPDLHSELNLSSLELGDSALYFCASSVGGTEAFFGQGTRLTVV.

This clone was observed a few times. The chain carries TRBV19 and TRBJ1-5, with D possibly being TRBD1 (5 bases). Germline CDR1 LNHDA, CDR2 SQIVND (reference sequence). V dropped 0 bases and J dropped 3 bases, with 15 bases sitting between them. CDR3 size: 17 residues. In DNA, the CDR3 is TGTGCCAGTAGTATAGACGGTCCAGGAGGGGACAATCAGCCCCAGCATTTT. Its translation is CASSIDGPGGDNQPQHF.

This sequence joins TRBV7-8 and TRBJ1-1; the D is unclear. Germline CDR1 SGHVS, CDR2 FQNEAQ. Trimming shortened V by 5 bases and J by 4 bases, and 14 bases separated the two germline ends. CDR3 length: 14 amino acids. CDR3: CASSPRDSSTEAFF. The CDR3 nucleotides are TGTGCCAGCAGCCCCCGCGACTCGAGCACTGAAGCTTTCTTT.

This rearrangement joins TRBV7-9 to TRBJ1-1, with D possibly matching TRBD1 (5 bases). This CDR3 region has 13 residues. Germline CDR1 SEHNR, CDR2 FQNEAQ (reference sequence). The V and J ends lost 5 bases and 3 bases respectively, with 10 bases between them. The CDR3 bases are TGTGCCAGCAGCACAGAGACAGACACTGAAGCTTTCTTT. Protein: CASSTETDTEAFF. The full variable domain, rest sourced from reference TRBV7-9 and TRBJ1-1, is DTGVSQNPRHKITKRGQNVTFRCDPISEHNRLYWYRQTLGQGPEFLTYFQNEAQLEKSRLLSDRFSAERPKGSFSTLEIQRTEQGDSAMYLCASSTETDTEAFFGQGTRLTVV.

This clone turned up a few times. V is TRBV7-2 and J is TRBJ1-2; 10 bases match TRBD1. This CDR3 comprises 15 residues. CDR1 is SGHTA, CDR2 FQGNSA, per germline. The V and J ends lost 5 bases and 4 bases, in that order; junction bases with no gene match: 7. The CDR3 sequence: CASSPGQGVTYGYTF. CDR3 DNA: TGTGCCAGCAGCCCCGGACAGGGGGTGACCTATGGCTACACCTTC.

This chain connects TRBV2 to TRBJ2-5, with TRBD1 identical over 8 bases. The CDR3 contains 15 residues. J was trimmed by 5 bases and V by 0 bases; bases with no gene match: 5. Germline CDR1 reads SNHLY; CDR2 reads FYNNEI. The CDR3 coding sequence is TGTGCCAGCAGTGAAGCAGCCAGGGGGCTGGAGACCCAGTACTTC. As protein: CASSEAARGLETQYF.